These T cell receptor beta chains were read from a single sample in a study of T cells in Graves' hyperthyroidism and ophthalmopathy. Each CDR3 protein gets one entry after TCRdb re-called the multiplex PCR reads with MiXCR. Seen here are approximately 380,000 distinct CDR3 sequences, 11% to 15% observed once, and the top ten hold around 27%. Specimen: blood. All receptors derive from a man aged 50 to 60 with Graves' ophthalmopathy. CDR3s include the opening cysteine and the closing phenylalanine or tryptophan. The D gene is left open where the match is weak. Size is omitted from some rows. Given values are once, few, many or a class for expanded clones.

>TRBV3-1|TRBJ2-7|many|TRBD2
TGTGCCAGCAGTCCGGGACTAGCGGGAGGGCCTCCCTACGAGCAGTACTTC
CASSPGLAGGPPYEQYF
>TRBV5-1|TRBJ1-1|few|TRBD1
TGCGCCAGCAGCTGGGGGACAGGGGGCACTGAAGCTTTCTTT
CASSWGTGGTEAFF
>TRBV2|TRBJ2-7|many|-
TGTGCCAGCAGACCCGGGACGCCGGCGGGCGAGCAGTACTTC
CASRPGTPAGEQYF
>TRBV30|TRBJ1-1|many|-
TGTGCCTGGATGCGTGGCAGCGCGGGCACTGAAGCTTTCTTT
CAWMRGSAGTEAFF
>TRBV29-1|TRBJ2-4|many|TRBD2
TGCAGCGTTGAACCGACAGCGGGGAACATTCAGTACTTC
CSVEPTAGNIQYF
>TRBV6-1|TRBJ2-6|many|-
TGTGCCTCACTCGCGGGAAAGACTGGGGCCAACGTCCTGACTTTC
CASLAGKTGANVLTF
>TRBV5-6|TRBJ2-7|-|-
TGTGCCAGCAGTAGGTCTGCGGCGAGGGAGCAGTACTTC
CASSRSAAREQYF
>TRBV7-6|TRBJ2-7|many|TRBD2
TGTGCCAGCAGCTTAGTTGAGGGAGGGCCCTACGAGCAGTACTTC
CASSLVEGGPYEQYF
>TRBV28|TRBJ2-7|-|TRBD1
TGTGCCAGCAGCCTCGAAACAGGGGGGATCCTCCACGAGCAGTACTTC
CASSLETGGILHEQYF
>TRBV3-1|TRBJ2-2|-|-
TGTGCCAGCAGTTTAAATGGAGGGGACACCGGGGAGCTGTTTTTT
CASSLNGGDTGELFF
>TRBV11-2|TRBJ2-3|many|-
TGTGCCAGCAGCCCGCAAACAGGAGCTAGCACAGATACGCAGTATTTT
CASSPQTGASTDTQYF
>TRBV2|TRBJ2-3|many|TRBD2
TGTGCCAGCAGCGAACAACTGGGACTAGCGGGAGCCACAGATACGCAGTATTTT
CASSEQLGLAGATDTQYF
>TRBV7-9|TRBJ2-1|many|-
TGTGCCAGCAGCTTAACTAGCAGGAATTACAATGAGCAGTTCTTC
CASSLTSRNYNEQFF
>TRBV6-1|TRBJ2-7|few|TRBD2
TGTGCCAGCACCAAGACTAGCGGGAAACGTTACGAGCAGTACTTC
CASTKTSGKRYEQYF
>TRBV11-2|TRBJ1-2|many|TRBD1
TGTGCCAGCAGCTTAGGGACAGGGGGGAACTATGGCTACACCTTC
CASSLGTGGNYGYTF
>TRBV6-1|TRBJ2-5|many|-
TGTGCCAGCAGTGAAGTACGGGACCCGTGGGAGACCCAGTACTTC
CASSEVRDPWETQYF
>TRBV3-1|TRBJ2-7|-|TRBD1
TGTGCCAGCAGCCAGTCACACAGGGGGCACCACGAGCAGTACTTC
CASSQSHRGHHEQYF
>TRBV27|TRBJ1-1|-|-
TGTGCCAGCATCGGGTACGCTGGGACTGAAGCTTTCTTT
CASIGYAGTEAFF